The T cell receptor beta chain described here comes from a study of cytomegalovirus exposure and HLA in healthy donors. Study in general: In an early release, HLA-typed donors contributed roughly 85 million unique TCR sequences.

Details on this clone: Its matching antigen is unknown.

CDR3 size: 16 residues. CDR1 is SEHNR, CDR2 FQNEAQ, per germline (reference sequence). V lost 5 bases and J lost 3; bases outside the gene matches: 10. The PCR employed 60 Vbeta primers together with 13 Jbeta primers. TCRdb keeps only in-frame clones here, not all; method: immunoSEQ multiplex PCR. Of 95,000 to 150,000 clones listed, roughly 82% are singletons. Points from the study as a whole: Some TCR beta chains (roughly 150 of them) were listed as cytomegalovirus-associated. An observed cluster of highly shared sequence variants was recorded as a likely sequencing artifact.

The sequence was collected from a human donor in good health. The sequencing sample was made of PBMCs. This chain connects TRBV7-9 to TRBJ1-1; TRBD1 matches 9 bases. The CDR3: CASSNPGQGVYTEAFF. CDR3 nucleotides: TGTGCCAGCAGCAATCCGGGACAGGGAGTATACACTGAAGCTTTCTTT.